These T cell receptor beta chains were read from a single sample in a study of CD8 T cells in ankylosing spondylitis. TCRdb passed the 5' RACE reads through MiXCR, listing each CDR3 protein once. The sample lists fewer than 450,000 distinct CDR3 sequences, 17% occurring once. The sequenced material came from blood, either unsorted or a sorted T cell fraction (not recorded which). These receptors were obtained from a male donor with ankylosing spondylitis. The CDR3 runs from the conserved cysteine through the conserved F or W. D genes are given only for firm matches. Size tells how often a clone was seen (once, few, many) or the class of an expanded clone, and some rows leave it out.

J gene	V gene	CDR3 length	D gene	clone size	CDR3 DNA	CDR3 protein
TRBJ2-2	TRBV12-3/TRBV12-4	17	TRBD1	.	TGTGCCAGCAGTTCGGGACAGGGGATACGGGGCACCGGGGAGCTGTTTTTT	CASSSGQGIRGTGELFF
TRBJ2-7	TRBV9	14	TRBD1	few	TGTGCCAGCAGCGTAGGAGGACAGGGTTACGAGCAGTACTTC	CASSVGGQGYEQYF
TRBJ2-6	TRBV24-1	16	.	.	TGTGCCACCAGTGATTTAGGTAGGGCTGGGGCCAACGTCCTGACTTTC	CATSDLGRAGANVLTF
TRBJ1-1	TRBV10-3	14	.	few	TGTGCCATCAGTGAACCCAGGGTGAACACTGAAGCTTTCTTT	CAISEPRVNTEAFF
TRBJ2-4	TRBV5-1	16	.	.	TGCGCCAGCAGCTTGTTGGGCACCCTAGCCAAAAACATTCAGTACTTC	CASSLLGTLAKNIQYF
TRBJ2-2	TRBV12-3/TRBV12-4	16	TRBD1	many	TGTGCCAGCAGCCGGCGAGGACAGGGTATAACCGGGGAGCTGTTTTTT	CASSRRGQGITGELFF
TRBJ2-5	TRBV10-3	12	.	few	TGTGCCATCAGTGAGCAGGGGGGTCCCCAGTACTTC	CAISEQGGPQYF
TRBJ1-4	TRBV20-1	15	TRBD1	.	TGCAGTGCTAGAGATCTAGCCAGGGGGACTGAAAAACTGTTTTTT	CSARDLARGTEKLFF
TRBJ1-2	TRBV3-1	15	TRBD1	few	TGTGCCAGCAGCCCAAGGGACAGGAATTTCTATGGCTACACCTTC	CASSPRDRNFYGYTF
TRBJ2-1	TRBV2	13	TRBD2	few	TGTGCCAGCAGTGGCACTAGCGGGGCTGAGCAGTTCTTC	CASSGTSGAEQFF
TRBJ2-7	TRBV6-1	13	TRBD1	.	TGTGCCAGCAGTAGGGACAGGGTGGGCGAGCAGTACTTC	CASSRDRVGEQYF
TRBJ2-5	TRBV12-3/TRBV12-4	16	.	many	TGTGCCAGCAGTTTGAGTCCCAGCAATTTTTTGGCGACCCAGTACTTC	CASSLSPSNFLATQYF
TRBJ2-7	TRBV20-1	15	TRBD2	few	TGCAGTGCACGGACTAGCGGGAGTAAGTCCTACGAGCAGTACTTC	CSARTSGSKSYEQYF
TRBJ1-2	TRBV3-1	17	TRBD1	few	TGTGCCAGCAGCCATGGTCCCGGACAGGGGGATATCTATGGCTACACCTTC	CASSHGPGQGDIYGYTF
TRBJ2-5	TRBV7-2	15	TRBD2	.	TGTGCCAGCAGCCTCGATCGAGCGGGAGAAGAGACCCAGTACTTC	CASSLDRAGEETQYF
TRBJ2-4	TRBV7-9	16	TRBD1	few	TGTGCCAGCAGCTTAGGGACAGGGGGTCTGATGAACATTCAGTACTTC	CASSLGTGGLMNIQYF